This is a list of T cell receptor beta chains from one sample in a study of OX40 agonist ivuxolimab in advanced cancers. Data came from immunoSEQ multiplex PCR; TCRdb stores just in-frame clones and leaves some out. Here the sample spans tens of thousands of clones, 85% to 90% being singletons. Sequences were derived from CD4+ or CD8+ T cells sorted from blood, sampled in a trial of the OX40 agonist ivuxolimab. Source of these receptors: an adult with an advanced solid tumor such as melanoma, head and neck, liver or kidney cancer. Both conserved end residues are part of each CDR3. D genes are given only for firm matches. Only some rows state a clone size, as once, few, many or a class for expanded clones.

V gene: TRBV25-1; D gene: TRBD2; J gene: TRBJ2-2; clone size: -; CDR3 length: 16; CDR3 DNA: TGTGCCAGTTCCTCTAGCGGGAGGGCGGACACCGGGGAGCTGTTTTTT; CDR3 protein: CASSSSGRADTGELFF
V gene: TRBV10-1; D gene: TRBD1; J gene: TRBJ2-3; clone size: -; CDR3 length: 14; CDR3 DNA: TGCGCCAGCAGTCAGGGACAGGGAGCAGATACGCAGTATTTT; CDR3 protein: CASSQGQGADTQYF
V gene: TRBV7-6; D gene: TRBD2; J gene: TRBJ2-2; clone size: once; CDR3 length: 15; CDR3 DNA: TGTGCCAGCAGCTTAGGACTAGCGCGCACCGGGGAGCTGTTTTTT; CDR3 protein: CASSLGLARTGELFF
V gene: TRBV5-5; D gene: -; J gene: TRBJ1-2; clone size: few; CDR3 length: 13; CDR3 DNA: TGTGCCAGCAGCTCCGACAGAGGCTATGGCTACACCTTC; CDR3 protein: CASSSDRGYGYTF
V gene: TRBV7-2; D gene: TRBD2; J gene: TRBJ2-6; clone size: -; CDR3 length: 18; CDR3 DNA: TGTGCCAGCAGCTTAGTTGGCGGGGGGGCCTTCGGGGCCAACGTCCTGACTTTC; CDR3 protein: CASSLVGGGAFGANVLTF
V gene: TRBV19; D gene: TRBD2; J gene: TRBJ2-1; clone size: -; CDR3 length: 17; CDR3 DNA: TGTGCCAGTAGTATAGAGACGACTAGCGCCTCCTACAATGAGCAGTTCTTC; CDR3 protein: CASSIETTSASYNEQFF
V gene: TRBV6-5; D gene: -; J gene: TRBJ2-7; clone size: -; CDR3 length: 15; CDR3 DNA: TGTGCCAGCAGTTCCCCGGACAGCGCTAGCTACGAGCAGTACTTC; CDR3 protein: CASSSPDSASYEQYF
V gene: TRBV6-1; D gene: -; J gene: TRBJ1-6; clone size: once; CDR3 length: 17; CDR3 DNA: TGTGCCAGCAGTGAAGGATTGGGGACATGGTTTAATTCACCCCTCCACTTT; CDR3 protein: CASSEGLGTWFNSPLHF
V gene: TRBV28; D gene: -; J gene: TRBJ1-5; clone size: -; CDR3 length: 18; CDR3 DNA: TGTGCCAGCTCCGCAGGAGGGACACGACCGCTTAGCAATCAGCCCCAGCATTTT; CDR3 protein: CASSAGGTRPLSNQPQHF
V gene: TRBV4-1; D gene: TRBD1; J gene: TRBJ1-2; clone size: -; CDR3 length: 16; CDR3 DNA: TGCGCCAGCAGCCCAACGGGACAGCCCGCCAATCTAGGCTACACCTTC; CDR3 protein: CASSPTGQPANLGYTF
V gene: TRBV18; D gene: TRBD2; J gene: TRBJ2-3; clone size: -; CDR3 length: 18; CDR3 DNA: TGTGCCAGCTCACCAATAGGGACTAGCGGAACCGAAGGTGATACGCAGTATTTT; CDR3 protein: CASSPIGTSGTEGDTQYF
V gene: TRBV18; D gene: TRBD1; J gene: TRBJ1-5; clone size: -; CDR3 length: 14; CDR3 DNA: TGTGCCAGCTCATCGACAGGGGTTCGACAGCCCCAGCATTTT; CDR3 protein: CASSSTGVRQPQHF
V gene: TRBV19; D gene: -; J gene: TRBJ2-5; clone size: -; CDR3 length: 15; CDR3 DNA: TGTGCCAGTAGTATCAAAGGAGAAAGGCCAGAGACCCAGTACTTC; CDR3 protein: CASSIKGERPETQYF
V gene: TRBV11-2; D gene: TRBD2; J gene: TRBJ2-3; clone size: -; CDR3 length: 18; CDR3 DNA: TGTGCCAGCAGCCCTTCCTTCCGCGGGAGTAGGGGCACAGATACGCAGTATTTT; CDR3 protein: CASSPSFRGSRGTDTQYF
V gene: TRBV9; D gene: -; J gene: TRBJ2-7; clone size: -; CDR3 length: 15; CDR3 DNA: TGTGCCAGCAGCGTAGCTACAGGCCCTCTCTACGAGCAGTACTTC; CDR3 protein: CASSVATGPLYEQYF
V gene: TRBV4-1; D gene: -; J gene: TRBJ1-1; clone size: -; CDR3 length: 13; CDR3 DNA: TGCGCCAGCAGCCAGAGGGAGGGCACTGAAGCTTTCTTT; CDR3 protein: CASSQREGTEAFF
V gene: TRBV6-1; D gene: -; J gene: TRBJ1-1; clone size: -; CDR3 length: 13; CDR3 DNA: TGTGCCAGCAGTCTCAGGGAGAACACTGAAGCTTTCTTT; CDR3 protein: CASSLRENTEAFF
V gene: TRBV7-8; D gene: -; J gene: TRBJ2-3; clone size: -; CDR3 length: 16; CDR3 DNA: TGTGCCAGCAGCCCGTTTTACGGGGTAGGGACAGATACGCAGTATTTT; CDR3 protein: CASSPFYGVGTDTQYF
V gene: TRBV6-5; D gene: -; J gene: TRBJ1-2; clone size: -; CDR3 length: 14; CDR3 DNA: TGTGCCAGCTTTCAAGCAGGGCCCATCGGGGGCTACACCTTC; CDR3 protein: CASFQAGPIGGYTF
V gene: TRBV5-4; D gene: -; J gene: TRBJ1-2; clone size: -; CDR3 length: 14; CDR3 DNA: TGTGCCAGCAGCTTATTGGAGGGGCGCGATGGCTACACCTTC; CDR3 protein: CASSLLEGRDGYTF
V gene: TRBV5-1; D gene: TRBD2; J gene: TRBJ2-3; clone size: -; CDR3 length: 16; CDR3 DNA: TGCGCCAGCAGCTTGCAGAGCGGGAGTTCAACAGATACGCAGTATTTT; CDR3 protein: CASSLQSGSSTDTQYF
V gene: TRBV15; D gene: TRBD1; J gene: TRBJ2-7; clone size: once; CDR3 length: 14; CDR3 DNA: TGTGCCACCAGCACGGACAGGGGGTTGTACGAGCAGTACTTC; CDR3 protein: CATSTDRGLYEQYF